These 32 T cell receptor beta chains share one sample of origin, sequenced in a study of siplizumab effects on memory and regulatory T cells. Here immunoSEQ multiplex PCR was the method, and the copy in TCRdb shows in-frame clones only, minus some. The sample records around 87,000 clones, 85% to 90% being singletons. The sample taken for sequencing was CD4+ T cells sorted from blood. All receptors come from a human donor in good health.

The chain links TRBV10-3 to TRBJ2-1; possible D gene TRBD2, 6 bases. Germline assignment: CDR1 ENHRY and CDR2 SYGVKD. Trimming stripped 3 bases from V and 2 bases from J, with 14 bases between. This CDR3 contains 16 residues. CDR3 nucleotides: TGTGCCATCAGTGATGGGCGGGGAGCTACCTACAATGAGCAGTTCTTC. Its translation is CAISDGRGATYNEQFF.

The gene calls are TRBV6-5 and TRBJ1-1; no reliable D call. This CDR3 region has 13 residues. From germline, CDR1 is MNHEY and CDR2 SVGAGI. The germline V and J ends were trimmed by 6 bases and 1 base, with 9 bases remaining between them. This CDR3 is CASSLTWNTEAFF. CDR3 sequence (DNA): TGTGCCAGCAGCCTTACATGGAACACTGAAGCTTTCTTT.

CDR3 region: CASSSGQGSYGYTF. The CDR3 DNA reads as TGTGCCAGCAGCTCGGGACAGGGGAGCTATGGCTACACCTTC. V usage is TRBV5-6 and J usage is TRBJ1-2, with 10 nucleotides matching TRBD1. V trimming: 3 bases; J trimming: 4 bases; junction bases outside the gene matches: 3. CDR3 size: 14 residues. Looked up from germline, CDR1 is SGHDT and CDR2 is YYEEEE.

A note on this clone: Sequence at one end of the junction differs from germline and may be a read error. The chain links TRBV6-9 to TRBJ1-1; 7 bases align to TRBD1. CDR1 MNHGY and CDR2 SVAAGI come from the germline V gene. The CDR3 covers 12 residues. CDR3 sequence: CASRATGTDAFF. As DNA, the CDR3 is TGTGCCAGCAGAGCGACAGGGACTGATGCTTTCTTT.

This chain uses TRBV7-9 with TRBJ2-7; possibly TRBD2 for D (6 bases). Looked up from germline, CDR1 is SEHNR and CDR2 is FQNEAQ (reference sequence). CDR3 length: 13 amino acids. The V and J ends lost 8 bases and 3 bases respectively, with 14 bases between them. CDR3 in amino acids: CASGRDFDYEQYF. The CDR3, as DNA: TGTGCCAGCGGAAGGGACTTTGACTACGAGCAGTACTTC. The entire variable domain, with the rest obtained from reference TRBV7-9 and TRBJ2-7, is as follows: DTGVSQNPRHKITKRGQNVTFRCDPISEHNRLYWYRQTLGQGPEFLTYFQNEAQLEKSRLLSDRFSAERPKGSFSTLEIQRTEQGDSAMYLCASGRDFDYEQYFGPGTRLTVT.

The chain uses TRBV5-1 and TRBJ2-7, with 9 positions matching TRBD2. Per germline, CDR1 SGHRS and CDR2 YFSETQ. The CDR3 sequence is 14 residues long. V shed 3 bases, J shed 6 bases, and the junction held 7 bases outside the gene matches. In nucleotides, the CDR3 is TGCGCCAGCAGCTCCGGGACTAGCCATGGCGAGCAGTACTTC. The encoded protein is CASSSGTSHGEQYF.

The gene calls are TRBV6-6 and TRBJ1-5; D is uncertain. V dropped 5 bases and J dropped 5 bases, with 10 bases sitting between them. Germline lookup yields CDR1 MNHNY and CDR2 SVGAGI (reference sequence). The CDR3 spans 13 residues. CDR3 residues: CASSGTRYQPQHF. CDR3 nucleotide sequence: TGTGCCAGCAGTGGAACGAGGTATCAGCCCCAGCATTTT.

This chain's CDR3 is CASSIGTGGSSPLHF. The CDR3 coding sequence is TGTGCCAGTAGTATCGGGACAGGGGGCAGCTCACCCCTCCACTTT. This chain joins TRBV19 and TRBJ1-6, with 12 bases aligning to TRBD1. The J segment lost 10 bases and the V segment lost 3 bases, leaving 4 bases of the junction unmatched. In germline, CDR1 is LNHDA, CDR2 SQIVND (reference sequence). CDR3 length: 15 residues.

This chain connects TRBV2 to TRBJ1-5; D not certain. This CDR3 spans 15 amino acids. V was trimmed by 6 bases and J by 8 bases, leaving 20 bases between them. Germline V gives CDR1 SNHLY, CDR2 FYNNEI. The CDR3, as DNA: TGTGCCAGCAGGGACTCGAGGGCCTATGGGGAGCCCCAGCATTTT. Amino acids: CASRDSRAYGEPQHF.

This clone was picked up a small number of times. For the CDR3, the DNA is TGTGCCAGCAGTGCCGACTCCGGGGAAAAACTGTTTTTT. Translation: CASSADSGEKLFF. V usage is TRBV6-4 and J usage is TRBJ1-4; D ambiguous. Germline V gives CDR1 MRHNA, CDR2 SNTAGT. The germline V and J ends were trimmed by 4 bases and 8 bases, with 11 bases remaining between them. CDR3 length: 13 amino acids.

The gene calls are TRBV7-3 and TRBJ2-1, with a tentative D call TRBD2 (6 bases). This CDR3 region has 15 residues. Germline V gene lookup returns CDR1 SGHTA and CDR2 FQGTGA. V was trimmed by 3 bases and J by 2 bases, leaving 11 bases between them. CDR3: CASSFTGTPYNEQFF. The CDR3 nucleotides read TGTGCCAGCAGCTTCACCGGGACTCCCTACAATGAGCAGTTCTTC. Full variable domain (outside the CDR3, taken from reference TRBV7-3 and TRBJ2-1): GAGVSQTPSNKVTEKGKYVELRCDPISGHTALYWYRQSLGQGPEFLIYFQGTGAADDSGLPNDRFFAVRPEGSVSTLKIQRTERGDSAVYLCASSFTGTPYNEQFFGPGTRLTVL.

CDR3 coding DNA: TGTGCCAGTAGTTATGGGACAGGGGGCCGGACCGGGGAGCTGTTTTTT. Translation gives CASSYGTGGRTGELFF. The chain carries TRBV19 and TRBJ2-2; 12 bases match TRBD1. The CDR3 is 16 amino acids. CDR1 and CDR2 from the germline V gene are LNHDA and SQIVND (reference sequence). V trimming: 5 bases; J trimming: 5 bases; junction bases outside the gene matches: 6. The complete variable domain, with remaining parts taken from reference TRBV19 and TRBJ2-2, reads DGGITQSPKYLFRKEGQNVTLSCEQNLNHDAMYWYRQDPGQGLRLIYYSQIVNDFQKGDIAEGYSVSREKKESFPLTVTSAQKNPTAFYLCASSYGTGGRTGELFFGEGSRLTVL.

The V gene is TRBV19, the J gene TRBJ2-5; 7 nucleotides align to TRBD1. Looked up from germline, CDR1 is LNHDA and CDR2 is SQIVND (reference sequence). The V gene end was trimmed by 4 bases and the J gene end by 3 bases; junction bases not matched to a gene: 8. The CDR3 is 15 residues long. CDR3 DNA sequence: TGTGCCAGTAGTACTCACAGGGGTACGAAAGAGACCCAGTACTTC. Translating gives CASSTHRGTKETQYF.

The chain recombines TRBV7-2 with TRBJ2-7; D gene unclear. The CDR3 extends over 14 amino acids. Trimming cost V 1 base and J 2 bases, with 9 bases left between them. Germline CDR1 SGHTA, CDR2 FQGNSA. This chain's CDR3 is CASSLVDGPYEQYF. CDR3 DNA sequence: TGTGCCAGCAGCTTAGTCGACGGACCCTACGAGCAGTACTTC. The complete variable domain, with remaining parts taken from reference TRBV7-2 and TRBJ2-7, reads GAGVSQSPSNKVTEKGKDVELRCDPISGHTALYWYRQSLGQGLEFLIYFQGNSAPDKSGLPSDRFSAERTGGSVSTLTIQRTQQEDSAVYLCASSLVDGPYEQYFGPGTRLTVT.

Here the CDR3 DNA reads TGTGCCAGCAGCGTAGTCCCCTGGCACACAGATACGCAGTATTTT. It specifies CASSVVPWHTDTQYF. The rearrangement links TRBV9 to TRBJ2-3, with D uncertain. V lost 0 bases, J lost 2 bases, and 10 bases lay in between. Germline CDR1 SGDLS, CDR2 YYNGEE. CDR3 size: 15 residues.

The chain links TRBV5-1 to TRBJ2-3; maybe TRBD2 (6 bases). V shed 7 bases and J shed 2 bases, with 14 bases lying between them. Germline CDR1 and CDR2: SGHRS and YFSETQ. The CDR3 runs 14 residues. The CDR3 region has the DNA TGCGCCAGCTCGACAGCGGGCTACACAGATACGCAGTATTTT. Its translation is CASSTAGYTDTQYF.

The gene calls are TRBV21-1 and TRBJ2-7. TRBV21-1 is classified as a pseudogene. CDR3 length: 16 amino acids. This chain's CDR3 is CASSNGRLGGPVEQYF. CDR3 coding DNA: TGTGCCAGCAGCAATGGGCGTCTGGGCGGACCTGTTGAGCAGTACTTC.

This clone was seen just once. The chain carries TRBV30 and TRBJ2-1; D tentatively fits TRBD1 or TRBD2 (5 bases each). CDR3 length: 15 residues. Germline V gene sequence: CDR1 GTSNPN, CDR2 SVGIG (reference sequence). V was cut by 0 bases and J by 9 bases, with 18 bases left in between. CDR3 nucleotide sequence: TGTGCCTGGAGTGTTAACAGGATTCGGGACCTTGAGCAGTTCTTC. Residues: CAWSVNRIRDLEQFF.

CDR3: CASSHTDSLAGIQYF. CDR3 sequence (DNA): TGCGCCAGCAGCCACACGGACAGCCTGGCGGGCATTCAGTACTTC. The chain combines TRBV4-1 with TRBJ2-4; a weak D match, TRBD1 (6 bases). Trimming left V 3 bases short and J 9 bases short, with 18 bases between. This CDR3 has 15 amino acids. The germline gives CDR1 MGHRA, CDR2 YSYEKL.

This chain links TRBV9 with TRBJ2-3; TRBD2 matches 8 bases. This CDR3 contains 16 residues. CDR1 is SGDLS and CDR2 is YYNGEE in the germline V gene. After removal of 4 bases from V and 5 bases from J, the junction contained 12 bases not matched to a gene. Written as DNA, the CDR3 is TGTGCCAGCAGCCCCCTTAGCGGGACTTCGGTAGATACGCAGTATTTT. The encoded protein is CASSPLSGTSVDTQYF. Based on the CDR3 plus reference TRBV9 and TRBJ2-3, the full variable domain is DSGVTQTPKHLITATGQRVTLRCSPRSGDLSVYWYQQSLDQGLQFLIQYYNGEERAKGNILERFSAQQFPDLHSELNLSSLELGDSALYFCASSPLSGTSVDTQYFGPGTRLTVL.

This chain uses TRBV2 with TRBJ2-1; 8 nucleotides align to TRBD2. Germline V gene lookup returns CDR1 SNHLY and CDR2 FYNNEI. The CDR3 loop spans 14 amino acids. V was clipped by 5 bases and J by 7 bases; unmatched bases: 7. The CDR3 spells CASSSPGGPNEQFF. The CDR3 DNA reads as TGTGCCAGCAGTTCGCCGGGAGGGCCGAATGAGCAGTTCTTC.

The genes are TRBV18 and TRBJ2-2; 10 positions agree with TRBD1. Germline loops: CDR1 KGHSH, CDR2 LQKENI. The CDR3 is 15 residues long. J was trimmed by 4 bases and V by 6 bases; bases with no gene match: 5. The CDR3, as DNA: TGTGCCAGCTCGGCGACAGGGGGCGGCACCGGGGAGCTGTTTTTT. Encoded protein: CASSATGGGTGELFF.

The rearrangement uses TRBV5-1 and TRBJ2-2; D is possibly TRBD2 (5 bases). Germline CDR1 SGHRS, CDR2 YFSETQ. The CDR3 runs 16 residues. V shed 2 bases and J shed 6 bases, with 17 bases lying between them. CDR3 region: CASSFESTRMSGELFF. In DNA form, the CDR3 reads TGCGCCAGCAGCTTTGAGAGCACTAGAATGTCCGGGGAGCTGTTTTTT.

J is TRBJ1-2 and V is TRBV5-1, with 7 bases lining up with TRBD1. The germline CDR1 and CDR2 sequences are SGHRS and YFSETQ. The CDR3 has 14 residues. V shed 2 bases, J shed 4 bases, and the junction held 5 bases outside the gene matches. The CDR3 sequence: CASSLQGLGYGYTF. CDR3 sequence (DNA): TGCGCCAGCAGCTTACAGGGGCTTGGCTATGGCTACACCTTC. The full variable domain, completed using reference TRBV5-1 and TRBJ1-2, is KAGVTQTPRYLIKTRGQQVTLSCSPISGHRSVSWYQQTPGQGLQFLFEYFSETQRNKGNFPGRFSGRQFSNSRSEMNVSTLELGDSALYLCASSLQGLGYGYTFGSGTRLTVV.

The chain employs TRBV30 and TRBJ1-1, with D perhaps TRBD1 (6 bases). Germline assignment: CDR1 GTSNPN and CDR2 SVGIG (reference sequence). The CDR3 is 12 residues long. Trimming shortened V by 1 base and J by 5 bases, and 8 bases separated the two germline ends. The CDR3 region is CAWSAGETEAFF. CDR3 coding DNA: TGTGCCTGGAGTGCAGGGGAGACTGAAGCTTTCTTT.

This chain connects TRBV7-9 to TRBJ2-3; D not resolved. Per germline, CDR1 SEHNR and CDR2 FQNEAQ (reference sequence). Between the trimmed V and J ends, which lost 5 bases and 6 bases, there was a span of 9 bases. The CDR3 is 12 amino acids. CDR3 protein: CASSPPADTQYF. CDR3 in DNA: TGTGCCAGCAGCCCTCCGGCGGATACGCAGTATTTT.

The rearrangement links TRBV7-8 to TRBJ1-5; D unresolved. The CDR3 length is 14 residues. The V and J ends lost 5 bases and 6 bases respectively, with 14 bases between them. CDR1 SGHVS and CDR2 FQNEAQ come from the germline V gene. CDR3 residues: CASSLLQSRQPQHF. The CDR3 DNA reads as TGTGCCAGCAGCCTACTTCAGTCTCGTCAGCCCCAGCATTTT.

The chain links TRBV9 to TRBJ2-7, with D possibly being TRBD1 or TRBD2 (5 bases each). Germline CDR1 and CDR2: SGDLS and YYNGEE. The CDR3 has 14 residues. The V end was cut by 0 bases, the J end by 7 bases, with 14 bases between. CDR3 in DNA: TGTGCCAGCAGCGTAGGGGACGGACCTTCGGAGCAGTACTTC. Its protein product is CASSVGDGPSEQYF.

The chain combines TRBV5-1 with TRBJ2-2; 7 positions match TRBD1. CDR1 is SGHRS, CDR2 YFSETQ, per germline. CDR3 length equals 14 residues. V dropped 5 bases and J dropped 1; count of bases not matched to a gene: 2. CDR3 protein: CASRQGRNTGELFF. CDR3 nucleotide sequence: TGCGCCAGCAGACAGGGGCGGAACACCGGGGAGCTGTTTTTT.

This rearrangement joins TRBV19 to TRBJ2-5, with a weak D call TRBD1 (6 bases). CDR3 length: 13 residues. Germline CDR1 LNHDA, CDR2 SQIVND (reference sequence). V lost 10 bases to trimming and J lost 4 bases, with 16 bases between them. CDR3 DNA sequence: TGTGCCACCAAAGAGATAGGGGGAGAGACCCAGTACTTC. This translates into CATKEIGGETQYF.

This clone was found once. The V call is TRBV4-2, the J call TRBJ1-3, with 9 nucleotides matching TRBD1. The CDR3 length is 16 residues. CDR1 is LGHNA and CDR2 is YNFKEQ in the germline V gene. J gave up 3 bases and V 1 base, and 4 bases lay outside the gene matches. The CDR3 DNA reads TGTGCCAGCAGCCAAGTGGGGGACAGGGTTGGAAACACCATATATTTT. Translation: CASSQVGDRVGNTIYF.

This chain links TRBV29-1 with TRBJ2-1; the D gene is possibly TRBD1 (5 bases). This CDR3 has 15 residues. Germline CDR1 SQVTM, CDR2 ANQGSEA. V was clipped by 6 bases and J by 0 bases, with 15 bases between them. CDR3 coding DNA: TGCAGCGTGCTTTCGACAGTCAGCTCCTACAATGAGCAGTTCTTC. This gives the protein CSVLSTVSSYNEQFF.